Reported below is one T cell receptor beta chain. At one boundary the junction diverges from the germline segment, which might be a read error. This sample is drawn from a study of blood T cell repertoires in COVID-19. Study information: Samples taken during acute and convalescent COVID-19 were collected in the United States, Italy and Spain. Sources were T cells, B-cell-depleted T cells, or PBMCs; the material itself was cDNA or gDNA.

CDR1 is MDHEN and CDR2 is SYDVKM in the germline V gene. This CDR3 region has 16 residues. Per the study methods: By means of reference gene primer amplification, nucleated cell counts were estimated. The protocol was immunoSEQ multiplex PCR, while the TCRdb copy is restricted to in-frame clones and leaves out a portion. Clone size and the V and J calls come from that table; the DNA yielded D and trimming. The data contain some 330,000 clones, 88% of them singletons. The TCR sequence derives from a woman aged 45 to 65 with active or convalescent COVID-19. Sequencing was carried out using peripheral blood. V gene TRBV28 combines with J gene TRBJ2-7; possible D gene TRBD2, 7 bases. CDR3 sequence reads: CGGPGLHLSYSYEQYF. CDR3 nucleotides: TGCGGGGGGCCGGGACTACATCTTTCCTACTCCTACGAGCAGTACTTC.